One sample yielded the 29 T cell receptor beta chains listed below, sequenced in a study of cytomegalovirus exposure and HLA in healthy donors. PCR amplification relied on 60 Vbeta primers (plus 13 Jbeta primers). This table comes from immunoSEQ multiplex PCR, and its TCRdb copy is limited to in-frame clones, with some not included. The profile shows about 94,000 clones, 50% to 75% of them singletons. Sequencing was done on a sample of PBMCs. These receptors came from a man under 40 in good health and CMV-seronegative.

The rearrangement uses TRBV4-1 and TRBJ2-7; D may be TRBD1 (6 bases). Germline CDR1 and CDR2: MGHRA and YSYEKL. This CDR3 is built from 14 residues. V lost 3 bases, J lost 4 bases, and 13 bases lay in between. This CDR3 is CASSQYTQGYEQYF. CDR3 coding DNA: TGCGCCAGCAGCCAGTACACACAGGGTTACGAGCAGTACTTC.

This clone has a handful of counts. The rearrangement links TRBV11-2 to TRBJ2-6; the match to TRBD2 covers 11 bases. Trimming removed 5 bases from V and 0 bases from J; junction bases left unmatched: 3. CDR3 length: 17 residues. Germline V gene sequence: CDR1 SGHAT, CDR2 FQNNGV. CDR3 DNA sequence: TGTGCCAGCAGCCCACTAGCGGGGGTCTCTGGGGCCAACGTCCTGACTTTC. Its translation: CASSPLAGVSGANVLTF.

The chain recombines TRBV11-3 with TRBJ2-2, with 7 bases that match TRBD1. This CDR3 has 16 residues. Germline V gene sequence: CDR1 SGHNT, CDR2 YENEEA. V shed 3 bases and J 4 bases; nucleotides not matched to a gene: 8. The CDR3 DNA sequence: TGTGCCAGCAGCTTGGAAGGGGGCGCGGGCACCGGGGAGCTGTTTTTT. It translates to CASSLEGGAGTGELFF.

The chain has TRBV6-1 and TRBJ1-4; D gene ambiguous. V was pared by 3 bases and J by 0 bases, with 5 bases between. The CDR3 extends over 14 amino acids. CDR1 is MNHNS, CDR2 SASEGT, per germline. The CDR3 region is CASSDYATNEKLFF. For the CDR3, the DNA is TGTGCCAGCAGTGATTATGCAACTAATGAAAAACTGTTTTTT.

The chain employs TRBV9 and TRBJ2-1; TRBD2 matches 10 bases. Germline CDR1 is SGDLS and CDR2 is YYNGEE. V dropped 4 bases and J dropped 2; count of bases not matched to a gene: 3. There are 15 residues in the CDR3. The CDR3 sequence: CASSFGTSAYNEQFF. CDR3 nucleotide sequence: TGTGCCAGCAGCTTTGGGACTAGCGCCTACAATGAGCAGTTCTTC.

This chain uses TRBV20-1 with TRBJ2-7; perhaps TRBD2 as D (5 bases). The CDR3 contains 11 residues. V dropped 6 bases and J dropped 7 bases, with 13 bases sitting between them. CDR1 and CDR2 from the germline V gene are DFQATT and SNEGSKA (reference sequence). CDR3 region: CSAATRAEQYF. As DNA, the CDR3 is TGCAGTGCCGCTACTAGGGCTGAGCAGTACTTC.

The chain has TRBV2 and TRBJ2-3; 10 bases are a match to TRBD1. J gave up 3 bases and V 3 bases, and 6 bases lay outside the gene matches. Germline lookup yields CDR1 SNHLY and CDR2 FYNNEI. This CDR3 region has 16 residues. The CDR3 DNA reads TGTGCCAGCAGTGACCCGGGACAGGGGAGGACAGATACGCAGTATTTT. Translating it yields CASSDPGQGRTDTQYF.

In DNA, the CDR3 is TGTGCCAGCAGCTTAATCGGGAGCTACAATGAGCAGTTCTTC. This gives the protein CASSLIGSYNEQFF. The V call is TRBV7-3, the J call TRBJ2-1; a possible D gene is TRBD2 (6 bases). The CDR3 loop spans 14 amino acids. The germline V and J ends were trimmed by 1 base and 3 bases, with 7 bases remaining between them. CDR1 and CDR2 (germline): SGHTA, FQGTGA.

J is TRBJ2-3 and V is TRBV9, with D possibly being TRBD1 (5 bases). This CDR3 has 15 amino acids. Trimming left V 0 bases short and J 1 base short, with 9 bases between. Germline CDR1 is SGDLS and CDR2 is YYNGEE. Here the CDR3 DNA reads TGTGCCAGCAGCGTAGATGGGGCCCGCACAGATACGCAGTATTTT. Protein product: CASSVDGARTDTQYF.

V is TRBV14 and J is TRBJ1-1, with 7 bases aligning to TRBD1. The junction had 12 bases not matched to a gene; V was cut back by 4 bases and J by 1 base. Germline CDR1 SGHDN, CDR2 FVKESK. This CDR3 has 17 amino acids. CDR3 in DNA: TGTGCCAGCAGCCCAATTGGAGGGGGCCGAGAGAACACTGAAGCTTTCTTT. Translated, it gives CASSPIGGGRENTEAFF.

The rearrangement links TRBV7-9 to TRBJ1-6, with D maybe TRBD1 (6 bases). V lost 5 bases, J lost 10 bases, and 18 bases lay in between. The germline gives CDR1 SEHNR, CDR2 FQNEAQ (reference sequence). This CDR3 contains 15 residues. This CDR3 reads CASSPFGTTDSPLHF. The CDR3 coding sequence is TGTGCCAGCAGCCCCTTCGGGACAACCGACTCACCCCTCCACTTT.

The chain joins TRBV4-2 to TRBJ2-5; 7 bases match TRBD1. Germline V gives CDR1 LGHNA, CDR2 YNFKEQ. This CDR3 spans 13 amino acids. The trim removed 5 bases at V and 4 bases at J, leaving 4 bases unmatched. The CDR3 DNA reads as TGTGCCAGCAGCAGGGGGCGCGGAGAGACCCAGTACTTC. This gives the protein CASSRGRGETQYF.

This clone was counted only a few times. The gene calls are TRBV6-6 and TRBJ2-7; 10 nucleotides match TRBD2. The germline gives CDR1 MNHNY, CDR2 SVGAGI (reference sequence). The CDR3 has 15 amino acids. Unmatched junction bases numbered 1, after V lost 2 bases and J lost 0 bases. The CDR3 reads CASSYPSGSSYEQYF. The CDR3 DNA sequence: TGTGCCAGCAGTTACCCTAGCGGGAGCTCCTACGAGCAGTACTTC.

The rearrangement uses TRBV11-2 and TRBJ2-7; D is perhaps TRBD1 (5 bases). V lost 1 base, J lost 4 bases, and 17 bases lay in between. CDR3 size: 16 residues. CDR1 SGHAT and CDR2 FQNNGV come from the germline V gene. Here the CDR3 reads CASSLVPQGRVYEQYF. The CDR3 region has the DNA TGTGCCAGCAGCTTAGTCCCCCAGGGAAGGGTTTACGAGCAGTACTTC.

This clone was observed a handful of times. The rearrangement uses TRBV30 and TRBJ1-5; TRBD1 matches at 7 bases. CDR1 and CDR2 from the germline V gene are GTSNPN and SVGIG (reference sequence). V shed 0 bases, J shed 4 bases, and the junction held 6 bases outside the gene matches. This CDR3 region has 15 residues. The CDR3 is CAWSVLGQINQPQHF. The CDR3 region has the DNA TGTGCCTGGAGTGTACTGGGACAGATTAATCAGCCCCAGCATTTT. The entire variable domain, with the rest obtained from reference TRBV30 and TRBJ1-5, is as follows: SQTIHQWPATLVQPVGSPLSLECTVEGTSNPNLYWYRQAAGRGLQLLFYSVGIGQISSEVPQNLSASRPQDRQFILSSKKLLLSDSGFYLCAWSVLGQINQPQHFGDGTRLSIL.

The V gene is TRBV10-3, the J gene TRBJ1-2; D not resolved. The CDR3 covers 13 residues. V was pared by 3 bases and J by 0 bases, with 5 bases between. Germline V gene data show CDR1 as ENHRY and CDR2 as SYGVKD. CDR3 in DNA: TGTGCCATCAGTGATAGATCTAACTATGGCTACACCTTC. It specifies CAISDRSNYGYTF.

This clone was counted a few times. The chain joins TRBV2 to TRBJ2-1, with D maybe TRBD2 (6 bases). In germline, CDR1 is SNHLY, CDR2 FYNNEI. The CDR3 runs to 15 residues. The V end was cut by 5 bases, the J end by 0 bases, with 11 bases between. CDR3 coding DNA: TGTGCCAGCAGTCCGACTAGAAGCTCCTACAATGAGCAGTTCTTC. It translates to CASSPTRSSYNEQFF.

In its sample, this clone was seen a few times. The CDR3 sequence: CASSVSTSGNNEQFF. Written as DNA, the CDR3 is TGTGCCAGCAGTGTGTCCACTAGCGGTAACAATGAGCAGTTCTTC. The J gene is TRBJ2-1, the V gene TRBV6-4; 8 bases map to TRBD2. Germline loops: CDR1 MRHNA, CDR2 SNTAGT. The CDR3 has 15 amino acids. V was pared by 4 bases and J by 5 bases, with 7 bases of the junction left unmatched.

The chain couples TRBV6-4 to TRBJ2-1, with D perhaps matching TRBD2 (5 bases). CDR3 length: 14 residues. V dropped 5 bases and J dropped 9 bases, with 17 bases sitting between them. Germline-derived CDR1 and CDR2 are MRHNA and SNTAGT. In nucleotides, the CDR3 is TGTGCCAGCAGTCTTAGCGTGAGTTTCGGTGAGCAGTTCTTC. Translating gives CASSLSVSFGEQFF.

J is TRBJ1-3 and V is TRBV4-2; no definite D call. CDR3 length equals 14 residues. Trimming stripped 3 bases from V and 3 bases from J, with 9 bases between. The germline gives CDR1 LGHNA, CDR2 YNFKEQ. The CDR3 loop reads CASSQEGVGNTIYF. CDR3 DNA sequence: TGTGCCAGCAGCCAGGAAGGAGTTGGAAACACCATATATTTT.

This chain connects TRBV30 to TRBJ2-7; 11 nucleotides agree with TRBD1. Germline values: CDR1 GTSNPN, CDR2 SVGIG (reference sequence). The J segment lost 4 bases and the V segment lost 2 bases, leaving 4 bases of the junction unmatched. The CDR3 loop spans 14 amino acids. The CDR3 region is CAWSRGTGGYEQYF. The CDR3 DNA reads as TGTGCCTGGAGTAGGGGGACAGGGGGATACGAGCAGTACTTC. Full variable domain (outside the CDR3, taken from reference TRBV30 and TRBJ2-7): SQTIHQWPATLVQPVGSPLSLECTVEGTSNPNLYWYRQAAGRGLQLLFYSVGIGQISSEVPQNLSASRPQDRQFILSSKKLLLSDSGFYLCAWSRGTGGYEQYFGPGTRLTVT.

The rearrangement links TRBV9 to TRBJ1-2; TRBD1 matches 7 bases. Germline V lookup: CDR1 SGDLS, CDR2 YYNGEE. With V trimmed by 3 bases and J by 4 bases, 3 bases remained unmatched. The CDR3 extends over 13 amino acids. The CDR3 loop reads CASSATGVYGYTF. As DNA, the CDR3 is TGTGCCAGCAGCGCTACAGGGGTCTATGGCTACACCTTC.

CDR3 bases: TGTGCCAGCACTTCGACAGGGGGCCAGTCCAAAAACATTCAGTACTTC. The encoded protein is CASTSTGGQSKNIQYF. This sequence joins TRBV7-9 and TRBJ2-4, with 10 bases aligning to TRBD1. J gave up 2 bases and V 7 bases, and 8 bases lay outside the gene matches. This CDR3 region has 16 residues. Germline V gene data show CDR1 as SEHNR and CDR2 as FQNEAQ (reference sequence).

The CDR3 sequence: CASSRLAGGFDEQFF. The CDR3, as DNA: TGCGCCAGCAGCCGACTAGCGGGAGGGTTCGATGAGCAGTTCTTC. J is TRBJ2-1 and V is TRBV4-1, with 14 bases lining up with TRBD2. V lost 4 bases to trimming and J lost 8 bases; unmatched junction nucleotides: 4. CDR1 and CDR2 (germline): MGHRA, YSYEKL. This CDR3 has 15 residues.

This clone appeared a few times. The chain links TRBV5-1 to TRBJ1-1; D call uncertain. Per germline, CDR1 SGHRS and CDR2 YFSETQ. The V end was cut by 5 bases, the J end by 1 base, with 12 bases between. The CDR3 is 14 residues long. The CDR3, as DNA: TGCGCCAGCAGAAGTGGCATATCGAACACTGAAGCTTTCTTT. Protein: CASRSGISNTEAFF. Complete variable domain (other parts from reference TRBV5-1 and TRBJ1-1): KAGVTQTPRYLIKTRGQQVTLSCSPISGHRSVSWYQQTPGQGLQFLFEYFSETQRNKGNFPGRFSGRQFSNSRSEMNVSTLELGDSALYLCASRSGISNTEAFFGQGTRLTVV.

This clone was picked up a small number of times. J is TRBJ2-1 and V is TRBV6-6; 8 bases are a match to TRBD1. V shed 6 bases, J shed 4 bases, and the junction held 5 bases outside the gene matches. This CDR3 is built from 14 residues. Germline values: CDR1 MNHNY, CDR2 SVGAGI (reference sequence). The DNA of the CDR3 is TGTGCCAGCAGACCCGGGACAGGATACAATGAGCAGTTCTTC. Encoded protein: CASRPGTGYNEQFF.

This clone was detected a few times. The chain uses TRBV18 and TRBJ2-1, with D possibly matching TRBD1 (8 bases). Between the trimmed V and J ends, which lost 3 bases and 9 bases, there was a span of 21 bases. The germline CDR1 and CDR2 sequences are KGHSH and LQKENI. The CDR3 has 16 residues. DNA for the CDR3: TGTGCCAGCTCACCCAGGACAGGGAGGGCTTTCGGTGAGCAGTTCTTC. Protein product: CASSPRTGRAFGEQFF.

V is TRBV27 and J is TRBJ1-2, with D perhaps TRBD1 (6 bases). Germline assignment: CDR1 MNHEY and CDR2 SMNVEV (reference sequence). The CDR3 runs to 13 residues. The V end lost 7 bases, the J end lost 8 bases, and 17 bases lay between the germline ends. The CDR3 DNA reads as TGTGCCAGCAAACTCCCCACAGGGACCGGCTACACCTTC. Its translation is CASKLPTGTGYTF.

This chain links TRBV7-9 with TRBJ2-5; D unresolved. The CDR3 totals 14 residues. CDR1 and CDR2 from the germline V gene are SEHNR and FQNEAQ (reference sequence). The V and J ends lost 7 bases and 3 bases respectively, with 15 bases between them. CDR3 residues: CASNRGAIKETQYF. In DNA, the CDR3 is TGTGCCAGCAACCGCGGAGCCATTAAAGAGACCCAGTACTTC.